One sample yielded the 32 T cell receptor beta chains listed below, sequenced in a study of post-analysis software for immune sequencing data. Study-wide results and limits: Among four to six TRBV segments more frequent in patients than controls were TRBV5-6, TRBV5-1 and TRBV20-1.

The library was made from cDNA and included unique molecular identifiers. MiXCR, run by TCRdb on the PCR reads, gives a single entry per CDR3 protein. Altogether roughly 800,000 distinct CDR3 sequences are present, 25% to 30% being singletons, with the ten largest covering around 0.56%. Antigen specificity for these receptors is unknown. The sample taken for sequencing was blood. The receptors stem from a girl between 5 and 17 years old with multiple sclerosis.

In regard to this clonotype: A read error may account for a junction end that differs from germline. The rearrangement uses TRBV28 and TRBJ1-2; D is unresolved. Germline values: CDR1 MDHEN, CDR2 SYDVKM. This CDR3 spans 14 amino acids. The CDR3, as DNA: TGTGTCAGCAGCCCCGAGACGGAGAACTATGGCTACACCTTC. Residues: CVSSPETENYGYTF.

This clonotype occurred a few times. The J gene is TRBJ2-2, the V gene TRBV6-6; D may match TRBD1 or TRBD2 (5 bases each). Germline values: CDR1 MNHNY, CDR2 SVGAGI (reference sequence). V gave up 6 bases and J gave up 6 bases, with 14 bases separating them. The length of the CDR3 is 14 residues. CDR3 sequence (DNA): TGTGCCAGCAGCCCTCCCATGGGGGCCGGGGAGCTGTTTTTT. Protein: CASSPPMGAGELFF.

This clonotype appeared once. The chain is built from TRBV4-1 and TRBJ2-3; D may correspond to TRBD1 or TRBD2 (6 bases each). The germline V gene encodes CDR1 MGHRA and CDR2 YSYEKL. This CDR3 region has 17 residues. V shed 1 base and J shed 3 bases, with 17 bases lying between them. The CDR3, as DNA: TGCGCCAGCAGCCAAGGGGGTTTAGGGGGGCGAACAGATACGCAGTATTTT. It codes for CASSQGGLGGRTDTQYF.

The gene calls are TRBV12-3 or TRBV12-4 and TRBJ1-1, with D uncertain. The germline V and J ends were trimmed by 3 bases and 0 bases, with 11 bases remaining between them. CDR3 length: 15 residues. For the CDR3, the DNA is TGTGCCAGCAGTTTTGGTTTGGGGTTGAACACTGAAGCTTTCTTT. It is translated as CASSFGLGLNTEAFF.

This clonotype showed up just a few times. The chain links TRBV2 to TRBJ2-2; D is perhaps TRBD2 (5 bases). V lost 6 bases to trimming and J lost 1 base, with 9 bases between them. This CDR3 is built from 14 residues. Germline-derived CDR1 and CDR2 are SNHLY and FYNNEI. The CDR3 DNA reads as TGTGCCAGCAGGCCCGGACTGAACACCGGGGAGCTGTTTTTT. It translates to CASRPGLNTGELFF.

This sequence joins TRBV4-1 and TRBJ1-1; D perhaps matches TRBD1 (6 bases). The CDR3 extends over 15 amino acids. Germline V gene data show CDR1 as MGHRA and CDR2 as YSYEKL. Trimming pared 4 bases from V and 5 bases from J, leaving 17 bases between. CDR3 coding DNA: TGCGCCAGCAGCCCTAATCAGGGGATTGAGACTGAAGCTTTCTTT. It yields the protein CASSPNQGIETEAFF.

DNA of the CDR3: TGCAGTGCTAGAGCGACAGGGGTGGGAGCTTTCTTT. Amino acid sequence: CSARATGVGAFF. The chain has TRBV20-1 and TRBJ1-1; 8 bases match TRBD1. In germline, CDR1 is DFQATT, CDR2 SNEGSKA (reference sequence). The CDR3 length is 12 residues. V lost 1 base to trimming and J lost 10 bases; unmatched junction nucleotides: 5.

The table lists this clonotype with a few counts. CDR3: CASSLGPGGADTQYF. CDR3 bases: TGTGCCAGCAGCTTAGGTCCTGGGGGCGCAGATACGCAGTATTTT. The chain has TRBV7-2 and TRBJ2-3; perhaps TRBD1 as D (6 bases). This CDR3 is built from 15 residues. In germline, CDR1 is SGHTA, CDR2 FQGNSA. V lost 1 base, J lost 4 bases, and 12 bases lay in between. The full variable domain, completed using reference TRBV7-2 and TRBJ2-3, is GAGVSQSPSNKVTEKGKDVELRCDPISGHTALYWYRQSLGQGLEFLIYFQGNSAPDKSGLPSDRFSAERTGGSVSTLTIQRTQQEDSAVYLCASSLGPGGADTQYFGPGTRLTVL.

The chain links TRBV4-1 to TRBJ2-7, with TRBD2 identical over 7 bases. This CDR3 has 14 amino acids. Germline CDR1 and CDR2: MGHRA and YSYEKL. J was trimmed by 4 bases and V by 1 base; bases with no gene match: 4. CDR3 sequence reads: CASSQGEGEYEQYF. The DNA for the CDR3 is TGCGCCAGCAGCCAAGGGGAGGGAGAGTACGAGCAGTACTTC.

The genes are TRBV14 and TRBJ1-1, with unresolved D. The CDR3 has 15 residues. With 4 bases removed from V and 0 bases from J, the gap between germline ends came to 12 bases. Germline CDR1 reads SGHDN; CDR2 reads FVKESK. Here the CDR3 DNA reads TGTGCCAGCAGCCCCTGGAGGCTAATGAACACTGAAGCTTTCTTT. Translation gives CASSPWRLMNTEAFF. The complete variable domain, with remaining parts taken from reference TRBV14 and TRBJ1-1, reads EAGVTQFPSHSVIEKGQTVTLRCDPISGHDNLYWYRRVMGKEIKFLLHFVKESKQDESGMPNNRFLAERTGGTYSTLKVQPAELEDSGVYFCASSPWRLMNTEAFFGQGTRLTVV.

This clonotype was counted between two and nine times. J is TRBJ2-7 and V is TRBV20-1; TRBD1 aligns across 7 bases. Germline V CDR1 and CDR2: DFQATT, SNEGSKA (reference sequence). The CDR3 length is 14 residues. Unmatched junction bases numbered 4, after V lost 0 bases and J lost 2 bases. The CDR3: CSARDGDRTYEQYF. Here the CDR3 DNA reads TGCAGTGCTAGAGATGGGGACAGAACCTACGAGCAGTACTTC.

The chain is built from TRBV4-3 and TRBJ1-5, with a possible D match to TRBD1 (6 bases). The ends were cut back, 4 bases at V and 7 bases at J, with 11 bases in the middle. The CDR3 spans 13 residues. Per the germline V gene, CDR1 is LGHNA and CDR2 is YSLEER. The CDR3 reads CASSRTQGQPQHF. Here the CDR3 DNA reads TGCGCCAGCAGCCGCACTCAGGGGCAGCCCCAGCATTTT.

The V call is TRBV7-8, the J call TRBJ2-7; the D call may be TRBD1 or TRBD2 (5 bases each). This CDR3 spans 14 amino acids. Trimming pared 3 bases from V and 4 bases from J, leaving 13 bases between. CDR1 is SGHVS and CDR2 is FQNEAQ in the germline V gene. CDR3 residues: CASSFGLGPYEQYF. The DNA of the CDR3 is TGTGCCAGCAGCTTTGGGCTGGGACCTTACGAGCAGTACTTC. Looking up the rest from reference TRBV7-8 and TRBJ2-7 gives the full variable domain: GAGVSQSPRYKVAKRGQDVALRCDPISGHVSLFWYQQALGQGPEFLTYFQNEAQLDKSGLPSDRFFAERPEGSVSTLKIQRTQQEDSAVYLCASSFGLGPYEQYFGPGTRLTVT.

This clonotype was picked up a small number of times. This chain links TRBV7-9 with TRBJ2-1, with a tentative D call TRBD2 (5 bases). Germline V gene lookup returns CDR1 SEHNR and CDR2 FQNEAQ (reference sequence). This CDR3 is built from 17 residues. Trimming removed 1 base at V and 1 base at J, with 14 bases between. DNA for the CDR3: TGTGCCAGCAGCTTAGGGCCCCCCGCGGGTTCCTACAATGAGCAGTTCTTC. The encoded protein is CASSLGPPAGSYNEQFF.

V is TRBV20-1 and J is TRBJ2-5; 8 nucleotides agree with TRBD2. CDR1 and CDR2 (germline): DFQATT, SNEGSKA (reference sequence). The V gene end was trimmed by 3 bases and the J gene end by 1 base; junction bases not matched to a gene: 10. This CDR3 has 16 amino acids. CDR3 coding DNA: TGCAGTGCTAGTCACAATGTCCGGGGGGGCCAAGAGACCCAGTACTTC. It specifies CSASHNVRGGQETQYF.

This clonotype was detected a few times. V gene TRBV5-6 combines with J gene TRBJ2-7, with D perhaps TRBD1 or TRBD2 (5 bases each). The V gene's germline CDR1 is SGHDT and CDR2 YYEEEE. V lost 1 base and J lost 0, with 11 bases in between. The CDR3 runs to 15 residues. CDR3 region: CASSLYRDGSYEQYF. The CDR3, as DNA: TGTGCCAGCAGCTTGTATCGGGACGGCTCCTACGAGCAGTACTTC.

CDR3 sequence (DNA): TGTGCCAGCAGCTTGCGGGGGACGGGGGAGACCCAGTACTTC. Its protein is CASSLRGTGETQYF. This rearrangement joins TRBV6-5 to TRBJ2-5, with 7 bases identical to TRBD2. The CDR3 covers 14 residues. Germline V CDR1 and CDR2: MNHEY, SVGAGI. V was clipped by 6 bases and J by 5 bases; unmatched bases: 9.

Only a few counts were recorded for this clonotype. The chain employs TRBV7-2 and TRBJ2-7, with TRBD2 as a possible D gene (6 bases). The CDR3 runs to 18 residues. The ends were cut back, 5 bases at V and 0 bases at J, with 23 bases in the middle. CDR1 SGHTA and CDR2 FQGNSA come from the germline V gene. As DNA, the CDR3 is TGTGCCAGCAGCCAGGCACTCCCGGGACTCCAACACTCCTACGAGCAGTACTTC. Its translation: CASSQALPGLQHSYEQYF.

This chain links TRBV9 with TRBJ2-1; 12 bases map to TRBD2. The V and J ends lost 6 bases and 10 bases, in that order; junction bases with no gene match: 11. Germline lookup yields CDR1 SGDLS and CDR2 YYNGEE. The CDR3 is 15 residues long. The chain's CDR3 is CASNPFRLAGDEQFF. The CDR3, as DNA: TGTGCCAGCAACCCATTTAGACTAGCGGGAGACGAGCAGTTCTTC.

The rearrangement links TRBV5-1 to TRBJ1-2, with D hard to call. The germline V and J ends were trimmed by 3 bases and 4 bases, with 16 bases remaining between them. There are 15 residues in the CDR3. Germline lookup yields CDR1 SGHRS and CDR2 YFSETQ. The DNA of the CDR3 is TGCGCCAGCAGCTACGGAGGTGACCCGACCTATGGCTACACCTTC. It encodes CASSYGGDPTYGYTF. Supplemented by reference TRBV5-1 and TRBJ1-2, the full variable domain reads KAGVTQTPRYLIKTRGQQVTLSCSPISGHRSVSWYQQTPGQGLQFLFEYFSETQRNKGNFPGRFSGRQFSNSRSEMNVSTLELGDSALYLCASSYGGDPTYGYTFGSGTRLTVV.

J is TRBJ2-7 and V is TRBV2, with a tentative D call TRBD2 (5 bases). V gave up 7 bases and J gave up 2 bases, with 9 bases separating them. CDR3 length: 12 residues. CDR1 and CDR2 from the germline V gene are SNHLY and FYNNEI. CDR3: CASTGSTYEQYF. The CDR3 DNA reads TGTGCCAGCACGGGGAGCACCTACGAGCAGTACTTC.

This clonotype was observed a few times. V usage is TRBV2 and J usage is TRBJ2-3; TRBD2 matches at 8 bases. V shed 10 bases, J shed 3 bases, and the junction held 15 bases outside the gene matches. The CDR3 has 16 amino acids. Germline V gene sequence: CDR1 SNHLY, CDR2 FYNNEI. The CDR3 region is CATTTETLAVTDTQYF. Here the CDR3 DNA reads TGTGCCACCACGACTGAAACACTAGCGGTTACAGATACGCAGTATTTT.

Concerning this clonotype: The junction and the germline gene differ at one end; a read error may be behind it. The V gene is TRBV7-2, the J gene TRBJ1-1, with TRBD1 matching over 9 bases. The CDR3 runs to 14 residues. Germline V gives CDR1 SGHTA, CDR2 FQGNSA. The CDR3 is CASSLDRGRTEAFF. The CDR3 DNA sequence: TGTGCCAGCAGCTTAGACAGGGGGCGCACTGAAGCTTTTTTT.

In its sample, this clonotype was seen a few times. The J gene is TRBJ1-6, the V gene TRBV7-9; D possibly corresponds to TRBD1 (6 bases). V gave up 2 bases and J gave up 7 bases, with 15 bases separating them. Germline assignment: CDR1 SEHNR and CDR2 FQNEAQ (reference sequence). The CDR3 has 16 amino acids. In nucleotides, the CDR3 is TGTGCCAGCAGCTTAAGGGATTCAGGGGAGAATTCACCCCTCCACTTT. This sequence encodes CASSLRDSGENSPLHF.

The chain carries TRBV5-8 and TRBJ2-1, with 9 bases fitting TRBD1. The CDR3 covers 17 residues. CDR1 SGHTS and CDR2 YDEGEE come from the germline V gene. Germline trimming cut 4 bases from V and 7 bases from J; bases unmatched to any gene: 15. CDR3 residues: CASSLHFGTGTENEQFF. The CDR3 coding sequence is TGTGCCAGCAGCCTGCATTTCGGGACAGGGACAGAGAATGAGCAGTTCTTC.

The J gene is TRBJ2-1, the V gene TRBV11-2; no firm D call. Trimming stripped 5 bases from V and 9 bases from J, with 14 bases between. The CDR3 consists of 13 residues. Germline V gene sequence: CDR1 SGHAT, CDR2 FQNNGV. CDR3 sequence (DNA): TGTGCCAGCAGCGCCCTGTCTCGTAGTGAGCAGTTCTTC. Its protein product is CASSALSRSEQFF.

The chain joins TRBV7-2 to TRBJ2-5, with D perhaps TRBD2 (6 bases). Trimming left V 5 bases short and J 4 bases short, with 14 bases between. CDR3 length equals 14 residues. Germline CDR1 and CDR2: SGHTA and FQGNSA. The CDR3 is CASSARLGSETQYF. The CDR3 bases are TGTGCCAGCAGCGCCCGACTAGGGTCAGAGACCCAGTACTTC. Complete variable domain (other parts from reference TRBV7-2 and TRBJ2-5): GAGVSQSPSNKVTEKGKDVELRCDPISGHTALYWYRQSLGQGLEFLIYFQGNSAPDKSGLPSDRFSAERTGGSVSTLTIQRTQQEDSAVYLCASSARLGSETQYFGPGTRLLVL.

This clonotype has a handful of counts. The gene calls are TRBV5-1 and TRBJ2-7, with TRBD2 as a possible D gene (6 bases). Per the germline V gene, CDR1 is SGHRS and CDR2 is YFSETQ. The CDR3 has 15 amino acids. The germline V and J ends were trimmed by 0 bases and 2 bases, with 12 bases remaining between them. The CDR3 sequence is CASSLGAGLTYEQYF. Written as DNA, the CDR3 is TGCGCCAGCAGCTTGGGAGCGGGTTTGACCTACGAGCAGTACTTC.

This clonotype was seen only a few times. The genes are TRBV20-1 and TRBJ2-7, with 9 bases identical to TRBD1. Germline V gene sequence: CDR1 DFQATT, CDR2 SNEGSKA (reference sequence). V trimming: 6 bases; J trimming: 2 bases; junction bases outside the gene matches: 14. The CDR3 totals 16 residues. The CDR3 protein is CSATGTGTGSPYEQYF. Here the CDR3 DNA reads TGCAGTGCAACAGGAACCGGGACAGGGTCACCCTACGAGCAGTACTTC.

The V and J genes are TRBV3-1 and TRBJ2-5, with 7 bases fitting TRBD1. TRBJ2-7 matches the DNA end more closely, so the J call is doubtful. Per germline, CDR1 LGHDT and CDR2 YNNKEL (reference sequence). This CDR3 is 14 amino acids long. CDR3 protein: CASSPQQGSYEQYF. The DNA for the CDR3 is TGTGCCAGCAGCCCTCAACAGGGGAGCTACGAGCAGTACTTC.

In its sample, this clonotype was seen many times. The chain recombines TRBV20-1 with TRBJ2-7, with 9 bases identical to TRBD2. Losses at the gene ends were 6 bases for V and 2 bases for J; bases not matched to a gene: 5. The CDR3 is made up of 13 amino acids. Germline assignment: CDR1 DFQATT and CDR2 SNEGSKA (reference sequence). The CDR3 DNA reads TGCAGTGCCCAGGGACTAGCCACCTACGAGCAGTACTTC. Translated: CSAQGLATYEQYF.

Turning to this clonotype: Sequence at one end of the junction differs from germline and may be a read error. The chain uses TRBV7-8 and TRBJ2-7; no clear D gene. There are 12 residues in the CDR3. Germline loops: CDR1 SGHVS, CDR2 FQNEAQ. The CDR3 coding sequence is TGTGTCAGCAGCTTAAGCTTAGGGGAGCAGTACTTC. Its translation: CVSSLSLGEQYF.